The clone carrying this TCR beta chain came up many times. Its antigen is as yet unknown. Germline loops: CDR1 SGHTA, CDR2 FQGNSA. The CDR3 totals 15 residues. V was trimmed by 6 bases and J by 0 bases, leaving 15 bases between them. The entry originates in a study of glioma-infiltrating T cells. General study points: CDR3 overlap between tissue and blood was very small. Non-neoplastic patients had below-expected tissue-blood divergence, while all gliomas exceeded expectation.

Amplification of TCR alpha and beta CDR3 regions from RNA used iRepertoire nested multiplex PCR. For one-step reverse transcription and amplification, roughly 100-400 ng of tissue mRNA or PBMC total RNA was used. A single record per CDR3 protein comes from TCRdb applying MiXCR to the multiplex PCR reads. The sample carries tens of thousands of distinct CDR3 sequences, roughly 23% recorded once. This TCR was sampled from a human donor with low-grade glioma or glioblastoma, undergoing nonglioma brain surgery, or in good health (not recorded which). The genes are TRBV7-2 and TRBJ2-7; D is undetermined. Sequencing input: glioma tissue, nonneoplastic brain tissue, or PBMCs (not recorded which). The CDR3 protein is CASSPGRRSSYEQYF. CDR3 coding DNA: TGTGCCAGCAGTCCCGGCCGGAGAAGCTCCTACGAGCAGTACTTC.